This T cell receptor (beta chain) was observed in a study of beta chain features in type 1 diabetes. Study as a whole: Across the samples, about 110,000,000 sorted cells were examined in total. Whole-study results and caveats: Sequencing the cDNA could make cells with high TCR expression show up more than they should. Shorter TCRB CDR3s, moderately but significantly so, marked every one of the four CD4+ subsets in Type 1 diabetes patients.

For this clone: Its antigen is unidentified.

The germline CDR1 and CDR2 sequences are SGHRS and YFSETQ. V dropped 0 bases and J dropped 6; count of bases not matched to a gene: 9. The CDR3 totals 17 residues. Expressed TCRB transcripts were sequenced because the entire RNA isolate underwent reverse transcription. Some clones are missing from TCRdb's copy, which holds only in-frame ones; the method was immunoSEQ multiplex PCR. The repertoire consists of over 150,000 clones, with 10% occurring once and the leading ten covering more than 0.45%. It was via CD45RO/CCR7/CD25/CD127/CD95/CD27 that CD4+ naive, central memory, regulatory and stem cell-like memory cells were sorted.

The V gene is TRBV5-1, the J gene TRBJ2-1; 10 bases map to TRBD2. Sequencing was done on a sample of central memory CD4+ T cells from blood. The TCR comes from a man aged 25-45 years with type 1 diabetes. The CDR3: CASSLVLQTSGLNEQFF. CDR3 coding DNA: TGCGCCAGCAGCTTGGTTCTACAGACTAGCGGGCTCAATGAGCAGTTCTTC.